A selection of T cell receptor beta chains follows, all from one sample in a study of T cell responses to AZD1222 COVID-19 vaccine. Only in-frame clones appear in the TCRdb table, and some are missing; sequencing was by immunoSEQ multiplex PCR. The sample contains about 140,000 clones, around 90% of which appear only once. Source: peripheral blood, taken on day 0 of AZD1222 vaccination. All receptors derive from an adult in good health. Each CDR3 is given with its conserved first and last residue.

j_call: TRBJ2-1; v_call: TRBV5-5; cdr3_aa: CASSYGPGSNEQFF
j_call: TRBJ1-5; v_call: TRBV18; cdr3_aa: CASSPAGTGINQPQHF
j_call: TRBJ2-4; v_call: TRBV19; cdr3_aa: CASSGSGAIQYF
j_call: TRBJ1-2; v_call: TRBV29-1; cdr3_aa: CSGGGKGDGYTF
j_call: TRBJ2-1; v_call: TRBV10-1; cdr3_aa: CASSEVAGSNEQFF
j_call: TRBJ1-1; v_call: TRBV6-2/TRBV6-3; cdr3_aa: CASSYFRGSTEAFF
j_call: TRBJ2-2; v_call: TRBV5-1; cdr3_aa: CASSLVGRLSNTGELFF
j_call: TRBJ1-2; v_call: TRBV9; cdr3_aa: CASSVEGQPYGYTF
j_call: TRBJ1-3; v_call: TRBV14; cdr3_aa: CASSQVSGTLGNTIYF
j_call: TRBJ2-7; v_call: TRBV12-3/TRBV12-4; cdr3_aa: CASSLELSYEQYF
j_call: TRBJ2-2; v_call: TRBV29-1; cdr3_aa: CSGGRGPNTGELFF
j_call: TRBJ2-1; v_call: TRBV5-1; cdr3_aa: CASSRDYNEQFF
j_call: TRBJ2-2; v_call: TRBV28; cdr3_aa: CASSYTGELFF
j_call: TRBJ1-1; v_call: TRBV28; cdr3_aa: CASSLASFGHRLTHGAFF
j_call: TRBJ1-1; v_call: TRBV9; cdr3_aa: CASSGSNTEAFF
j_call: TRBJ1-6; v_call: TRBV5-4; cdr3_aa: CASSLVGGPISPLHF
j_call: TRBJ2-5; v_call: TRBV5-4; cdr3_aa: CASSFGLARETQYF
j_call: TRBJ1-1; v_call: TRBV5-1; cdr3_aa: CASSLDIQGGGTEAFF
j_call: TRBJ2-1; v_call: TRBV4-3; cdr3_aa: CASSHEGGGSYNEQFF
j_call: TRBJ1-6; v_call: TRBV28; cdr3_aa: CASRYGSTEENSPLHF
j_call: TRBJ2-1; v_call: TRBV27; cdr3_aa: CASSSALAGTNEQFF
j_call: TRBJ2-7; v_call: TRBV9; cdr3_aa: CASSSGVGDFNEQYF
j_call: TRBJ1-2; v_call: TRBV25-1; cdr3_aa: CASSADHNYGYTF
j_call: TRBJ2-2; v_call: TRBV18; cdr3_aa: CASSPGPRTSFGELFF
j_call: TRBJ1-1; v_call: TRBV6-1; cdr3_aa: CASSEASENTEAFF
j_call: TRBJ2-7; v_call: TRBV7-9; cdr3_aa: CASSLSGGGEQYF